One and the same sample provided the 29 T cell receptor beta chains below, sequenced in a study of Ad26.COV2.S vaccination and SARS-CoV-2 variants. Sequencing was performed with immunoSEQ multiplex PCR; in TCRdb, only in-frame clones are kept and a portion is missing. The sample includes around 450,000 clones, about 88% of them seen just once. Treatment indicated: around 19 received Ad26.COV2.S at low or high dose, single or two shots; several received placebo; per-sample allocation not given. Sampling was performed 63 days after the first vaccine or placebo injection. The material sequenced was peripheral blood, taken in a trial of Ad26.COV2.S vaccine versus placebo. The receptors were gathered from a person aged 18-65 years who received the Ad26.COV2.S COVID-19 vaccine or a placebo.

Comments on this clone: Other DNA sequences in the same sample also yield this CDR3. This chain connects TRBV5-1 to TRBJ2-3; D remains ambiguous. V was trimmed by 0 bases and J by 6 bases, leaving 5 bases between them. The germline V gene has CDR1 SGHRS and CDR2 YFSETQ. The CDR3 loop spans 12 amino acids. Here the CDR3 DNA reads TGCGCCAGCAGCTTGGAGGCGGATACGCAGTATTTT. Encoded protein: CASSLEADTQYF.

The DNA of the CDR3 is TGTGCCAGCAGAGCTCCAGGGGAGCTAGAAAAACTGTTTTTT. It encodes CASRAPGELEKLFF. The gene calls are TRBV2 and TRBJ1-4; weak D call: TRBD1 (6 bases). The CDR3 extends over 14 amino acids. Germline V lookup: CDR1 SNHLY, CDR2 FYNNEI. The V end lost 6 bases, the J end lost 8 bases, and 16 bases lay between the germline ends.

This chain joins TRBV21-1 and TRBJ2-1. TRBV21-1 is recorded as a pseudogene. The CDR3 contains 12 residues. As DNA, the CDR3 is TGTGCCAGCAGCGGCTCCTACAATGAGCAGTTCTTC. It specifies CASSGSYNEQFF.

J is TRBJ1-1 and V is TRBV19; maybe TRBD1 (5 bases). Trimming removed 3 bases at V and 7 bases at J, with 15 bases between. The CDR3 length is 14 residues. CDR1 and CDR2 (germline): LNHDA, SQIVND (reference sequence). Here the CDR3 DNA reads TGTGCCAGTAGTATCTGGGGACGGATGCGTGAAGCTTTCTTT. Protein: CASSIWGRMREAFF.

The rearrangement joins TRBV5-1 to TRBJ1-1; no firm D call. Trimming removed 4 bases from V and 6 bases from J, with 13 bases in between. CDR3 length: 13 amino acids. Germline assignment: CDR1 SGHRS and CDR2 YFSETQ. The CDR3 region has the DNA TGCGCCAGCAGCCCCTTATCCTGGCCTGAAGCTTTCTTT. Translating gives CASSPLSWPEAFF.

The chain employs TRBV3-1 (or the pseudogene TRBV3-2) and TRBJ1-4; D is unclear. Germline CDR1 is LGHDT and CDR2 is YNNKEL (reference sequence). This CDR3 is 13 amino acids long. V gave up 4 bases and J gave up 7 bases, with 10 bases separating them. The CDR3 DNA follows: TGTGCCAGCAGCCCCAGGTGGGGTGAAAAACTGTTTTTT. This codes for CASSPRWGEKLFF.

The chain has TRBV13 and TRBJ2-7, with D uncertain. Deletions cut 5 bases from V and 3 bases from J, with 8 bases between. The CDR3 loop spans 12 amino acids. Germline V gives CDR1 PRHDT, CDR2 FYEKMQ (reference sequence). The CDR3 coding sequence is TGTGCCAGCAGCGTAAGCTACTACGAGCAGTACTTC. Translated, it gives CASSVSYYEQYF.

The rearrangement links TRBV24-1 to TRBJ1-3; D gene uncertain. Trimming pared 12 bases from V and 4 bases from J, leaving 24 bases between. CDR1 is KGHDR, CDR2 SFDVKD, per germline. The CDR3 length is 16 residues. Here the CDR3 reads CASRGVSQLVGNTIYF. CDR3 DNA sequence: TGTGCCTCCCGGGGAGTGTCTCAATTAGTGGGAAACACCATATATTTT.

The CDR3 here is CASTLTSGTDTQYF. CDR3 nucleotide sequence: TGTGCCAGCACCTTGACTAGCGGCACAGATACGCAGTATTTT. The chain recombines TRBV7-2 with TRBJ2-3; 8 nucleotides line up with TRBD2. Germline assignment: CDR1 SGHTA and CDR2 FQGNSA. V trimming: 7 bases; J trimming: 1 base; junction bases outside the gene matches: 4. The CDR3 has 14 amino acids.

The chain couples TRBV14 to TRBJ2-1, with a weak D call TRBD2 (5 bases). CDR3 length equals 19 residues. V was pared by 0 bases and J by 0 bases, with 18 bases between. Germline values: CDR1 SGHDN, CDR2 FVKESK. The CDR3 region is CASSQDSSARALSYNEQFF. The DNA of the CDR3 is TGTGCCAGCAGCCAAGATAGTAGCGCCCGGGCCCTCTCCTACAATGAGCAGTTCTTC.

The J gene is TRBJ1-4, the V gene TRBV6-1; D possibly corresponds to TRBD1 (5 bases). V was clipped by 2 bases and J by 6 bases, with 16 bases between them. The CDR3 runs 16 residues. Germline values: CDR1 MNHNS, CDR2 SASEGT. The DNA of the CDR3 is TGTGCCAGCAGTGAATATATGGGGACGGAGGATGAAAAACTGTTTTTT. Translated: CASSEYMGTEDEKLFF.

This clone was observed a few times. CDR3 amino acids: CSVEDEGRGFGELFF. In nucleotides, the CDR3 is TGCAGCGTTGAAGATGAGGGCAGGGGTTTCGGGGAGCTGTTTTTT. The rearrangement links TRBV29-1 to TRBJ2-2, with D tentatively TRBD1 (6 bases). V was cut by 0 bases and J by 7 bases, with 15 bases left in between. Germline values: CDR1 SQVTM, CDR2 ANQGSEA. This CDR3 has 15 amino acids.

CDR3 sequence reads: CASSATVRGTSGRIEQFF. The CDR3 nucleotides are TGTGCCAGCAGCGCCACGGTCCGCGGGACTAGCGGGCGGATTGAGCAGTTCTTC. This chain uses TRBV9 with TRBJ2-1, with 12 bases fitting TRBD2. The CDR3 loop spans 18 amino acids. V shed 3 bases, J shed 9 bases, and the junction held 16 bases outside the gene matches. Germline V gene lookup returns CDR1 SGDLS and CDR2 YYNGEE. Full variable domain (missing parts from reference TRBV9 and TRBJ2-1): DSGVTQTPKHLITATGQRVTLRCSPRSGDLSVYWYQQSLDQGLQFLIQYYNGEERAKGNILERFSAQQFPDLHSELNLSSLELGDSALYFCASSATVRGTSGRIEQFFGPGTRLTVL.

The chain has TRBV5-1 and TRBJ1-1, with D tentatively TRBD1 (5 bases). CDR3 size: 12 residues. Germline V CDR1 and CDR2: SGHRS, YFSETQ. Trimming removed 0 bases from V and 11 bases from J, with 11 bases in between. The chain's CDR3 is CASSLEGFGAFF. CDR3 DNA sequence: TGCGCCAGCAGCTTGGAGGGGTTTGGGGCTTTCTTT.

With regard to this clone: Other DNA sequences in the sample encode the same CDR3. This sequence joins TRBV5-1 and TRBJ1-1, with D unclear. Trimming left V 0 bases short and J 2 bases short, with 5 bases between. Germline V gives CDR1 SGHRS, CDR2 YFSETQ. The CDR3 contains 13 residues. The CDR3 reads CASSLAVNTEAFF. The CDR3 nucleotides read TGCGCCAGCAGCTTGGCGGTAAACACTGAAGCTTTCTTT.

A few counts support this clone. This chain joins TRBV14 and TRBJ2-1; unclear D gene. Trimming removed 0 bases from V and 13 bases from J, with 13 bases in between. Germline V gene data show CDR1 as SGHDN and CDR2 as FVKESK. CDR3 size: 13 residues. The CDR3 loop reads CASSQDLGFHQFF. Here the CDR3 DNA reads TGTGCCAGCAGCCAAGATCTTGGGTTTCATCAGTTCTTC. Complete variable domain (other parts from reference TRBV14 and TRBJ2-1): EAGVTQFPSHSVIEKGQTVTLRCDPISGHDNLYWYRRVMGKEIKFLLHFVKESKQDESGMPNNRFLAERTGGTYSTLKVQPAELEDSGVYFCASSQDLGFHQFFGPGTRLTVL.

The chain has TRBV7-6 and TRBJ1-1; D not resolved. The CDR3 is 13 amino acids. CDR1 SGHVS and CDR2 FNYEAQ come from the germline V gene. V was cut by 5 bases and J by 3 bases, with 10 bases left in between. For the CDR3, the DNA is TGTGCCAGCAGCCCCATTGGGGACACTGAAGCTTTCTTT. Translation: CASSPIGDTEAFF.

The chain's CDR3 is CASTLALGNTGELFF. DNA of the CDR3: TGTGCCAGCACCCTAGCCCTAGGCAACACCGGGGAGCTGTTTTTT. The gene calls are TRBV6-5 and TRBJ2-2; a possible D gene is TRBD2 (5 bases). Germline lookup yields CDR1 MNHEY and CDR2 SVGAGI. CDR3 size: 15 residues. V was pared by 7 bases and J by 2 bases, with 14 bases between.

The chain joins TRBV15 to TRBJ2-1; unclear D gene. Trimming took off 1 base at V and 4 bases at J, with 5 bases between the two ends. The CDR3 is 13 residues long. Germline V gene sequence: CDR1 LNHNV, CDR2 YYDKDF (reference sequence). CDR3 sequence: CATSRAAYNEQFF. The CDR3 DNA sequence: TGTGCCACCAGCAGAGCCGCGTACAATGAGCAGTTCTTC.

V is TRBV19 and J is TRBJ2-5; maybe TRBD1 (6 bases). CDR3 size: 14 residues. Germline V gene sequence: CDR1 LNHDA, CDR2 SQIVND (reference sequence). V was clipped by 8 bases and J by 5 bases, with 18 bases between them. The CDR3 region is CASSGTSREETQYF. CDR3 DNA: TGTGCCAGTTCAGGGACATCACGCGAGGAGACCCAGTACTTC.

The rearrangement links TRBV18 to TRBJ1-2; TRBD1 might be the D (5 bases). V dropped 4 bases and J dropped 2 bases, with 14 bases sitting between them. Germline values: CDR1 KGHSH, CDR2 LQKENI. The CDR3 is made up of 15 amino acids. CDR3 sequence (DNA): TGTGCCAGCTCACTCGGGAGGGGCGCGAACTATGGCTACACCTTC. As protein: CASSLGRGANYGYTF.

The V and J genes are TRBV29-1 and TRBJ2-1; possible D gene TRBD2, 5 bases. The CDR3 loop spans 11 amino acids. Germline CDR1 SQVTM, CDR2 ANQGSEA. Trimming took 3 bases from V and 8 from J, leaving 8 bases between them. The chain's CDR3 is CSVEAGHEQFF. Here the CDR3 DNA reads TGCAGCGTTGAGGCGGGCCATGAGCAGTTCTTC.

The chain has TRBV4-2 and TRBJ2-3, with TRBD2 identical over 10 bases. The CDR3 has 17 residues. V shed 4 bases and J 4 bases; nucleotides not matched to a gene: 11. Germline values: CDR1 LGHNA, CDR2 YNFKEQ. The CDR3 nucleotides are TGTGCCAGCAGCCTTAACCCTAGCGGGAGTGGTCCAGATACGCAGTATTTT. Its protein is CASSLNPSGSGPDTQYF.

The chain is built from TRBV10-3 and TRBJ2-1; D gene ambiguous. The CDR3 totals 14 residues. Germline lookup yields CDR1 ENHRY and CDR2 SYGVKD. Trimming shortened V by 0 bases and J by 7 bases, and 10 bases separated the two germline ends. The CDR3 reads CAISESISENEQFF. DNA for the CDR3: TGTGCCATCAGTGAGTCGATATCCGAGAATGAGCAGTTCTTC.

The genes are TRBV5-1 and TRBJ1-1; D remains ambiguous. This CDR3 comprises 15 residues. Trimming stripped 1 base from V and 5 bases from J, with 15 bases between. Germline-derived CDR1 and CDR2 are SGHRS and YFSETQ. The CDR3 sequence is CASSLQAEVFTEAFF. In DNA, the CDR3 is TGCGCCAGCAGCTTGCAGGCAGAGGTTTTTACTGAAGCTTTCTTT. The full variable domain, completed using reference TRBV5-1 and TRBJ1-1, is KAGVTQTPRYLIKTRGQQVTLSCSPISGHRSVSWYQQTPGQGLQFLFEYFSETQRNKGNFPGRFSGRQFSNSRSEMNVSTLELGDSALYLCASSLQAEVFTEAFFGQGTRLTVV.

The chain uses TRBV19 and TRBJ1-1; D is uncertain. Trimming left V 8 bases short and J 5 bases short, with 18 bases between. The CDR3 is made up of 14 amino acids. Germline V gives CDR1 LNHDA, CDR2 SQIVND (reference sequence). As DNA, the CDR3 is TGTGCCAGTGGTGATGTGGGGATGGGGACTGAAGCTTTCTTT. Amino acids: CASGDVGMGTEAFF.

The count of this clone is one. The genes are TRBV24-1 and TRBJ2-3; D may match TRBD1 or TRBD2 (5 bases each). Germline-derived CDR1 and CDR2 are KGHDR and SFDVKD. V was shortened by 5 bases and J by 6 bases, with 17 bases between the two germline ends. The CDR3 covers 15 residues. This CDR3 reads CATSGDGVHPDTQYF. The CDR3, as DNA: TGTGCCACCAGTGGGGACGGGGTGCATCCGGATACGCAGTATTTT.

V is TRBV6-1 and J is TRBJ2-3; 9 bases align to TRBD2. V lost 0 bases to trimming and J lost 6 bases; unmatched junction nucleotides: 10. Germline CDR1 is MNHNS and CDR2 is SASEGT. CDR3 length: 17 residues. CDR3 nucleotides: TGTGCCAGCAGTGAAGCGGGGGCTAGCGGGGTTCGGGATACGCAGTATTTT. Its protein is CASSEAGASGVRDTQYF.

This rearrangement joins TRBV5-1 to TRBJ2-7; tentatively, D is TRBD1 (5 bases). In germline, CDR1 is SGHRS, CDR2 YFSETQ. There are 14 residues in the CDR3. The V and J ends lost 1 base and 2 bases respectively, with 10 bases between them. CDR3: CASSLYLDTYEQYF. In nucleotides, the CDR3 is TGCGCCAGCAGCTTGTACCTGGACACCTACGAGCAGTACTTC.